One sample yielded the 27 T cell receptor beta chains listed below, sequenced in a study of blood T cells in healthy people across ages. With a J-beta primer mix and a sample-barcoded 5' primer, a second PCR ran about 7 to 12 cycles. Using its own MiXCR run on the 5' RACE reads, TCRdb lists one record per CDR3 protein. The table shows around 1.5 million distinct CDR3 sequences, with roughly 32% occurring only once. Sequencing was carried out using blood. Receptor source: a young woman in good health.

In regard to this clonotype: The junction differs from germline at one of its ends, possibly a read error. The rearrangement links TRBV11-1 to TRBJ1-6; 9 bases line up with TRBD1. CDR1 is SGHAT and CDR2 is FQDESV in the germline V gene (reference sequence). This CDR3 is built from 24 residues. The chain's CDR3 is CASRLNNNRGRISGLDFRAPPPHF. In DNA, the CDR3 is TGTGCCAGCAGGCTAAATAACAACAGGGGGCGTATTAGTGGTTTGGACTTTCGGGCACCACCCCCCCACTTT. Full variable domain (remainder filled in from reference TRBV11-1 and TRBJ1-6): EAEVAQSPRYKITEKSQAVAFWCDPISGHATLYWYRQILGQGPELLVQFQDESVVDDSQLPKDRFSAERLKGVDSTLKIQPAELGDSAMYLCASRLNNNRGRISGLDFRAPPPHFGNGTRLTVT.

This clonotype was observed a few times. V and J are TRBV11-2 and TRBJ2-2, with 9 bases aligning to TRBD2. V shed 7 bases and J 4 bases; nucleotides not matched to a gene: 10. This CDR3 region has 16 residues. Germline loops: CDR1 SGHAT, CDR2 FQNNGV. For the CDR3, the DNA is TGTGCCAGCACCCGGGGTAGCGGGAGAGTCACCGGGGAGCTGTTTTTT. This codes for CASTRGSGRVTGELFF.

The table lists this clonotype with a few counts. The rearrangement joins TRBV27 to TRBJ2-3, with 7 bases aligning to TRBD1. J was trimmed by 2 bases and V by 2 bases; bases with no gene match: 4. The CDR3 loop spans 15 amino acids. Germline V gives CDR1 MNHEY, CDR2 SMNVEV (reference sequence). The CDR3 DNA reads TGTGCCAGCAGTTTAAGAAGGGGGCTCACAGATACGCAGTATTTT. Residues: CASSLRRGLTDTQYF.

This clonotype has more than one count but fewer than ten. The V and J genes are TRBV29-1 and TRBJ1-4, with D perhaps TRBD1 (6 bases). Germline V gene sequence: CDR1 SQVTM, CDR2 ANQGSEA. The CDR3 has 13 residues. Trimming cost V 7 bases and J 3 bases, with 12 bases left between them. CDR3 sequence reads: CSGRDNANEKLFF. The CDR3 DNA sequence: TGCAGCGGGCGGGACAACGCTAATGAAAAACTGTTTTTT.

The CDR3 reads CSARPPESQDNEQYF. DNA for the CDR3: TGCAGTGCTCGCCCCCCCGAGTCCCAAGACAATGAGCAGTACTTC. The rearrangement uses TRBV20-1 and TRBJ2-5; D not certain. V lost 5 bases to trimming and J lost 11 bases, with 27 bases between them. The CDR3 length is 15 residues. CDR1 is DFQATT and CDR2 is SNEGSKA in the germline V gene (reference sequence).

The genes are TRBV20-1 and TRBJ2-5, with 16 nucleotides matching TRBD2. Germline loops: CDR1 DFQATT, CDR2 SNEGSKA (reference sequence). This CDR3 is built from 16 residues. V gave up 5 bases and J gave up 3 bases; unmatched junction bases: 6. In nucleotides, the CDR3 is TGCAGTGCTTACGCCGGGACTAGCGGGGGGGAAGAGACCCAGTACTTC. Protein product: CSAYAGTSGGEETQYF.

This clonotype has a handful of counts. This chain uses TRBV6-5 with TRBJ1-1, with 7 bases matching TRBD1. After removal of 4 bases from V and 1 base from J, the junction contained 15 bases not matched to a gene. This CDR3 has 18 amino acids. Germline CDR1 reads MNHEY; CDR2 reads SVGAGI. CDR3 nucleotide sequence: TGTGCCAGCAGTTTTGTCAGGGCGTCAGGGGGTACGAACACTGAAGCTTTCTTT. This gives the protein CASSFVRASGGTNTEAFF.

CDR3 region: CASSLSTWDEQFF. The CDR3 DNA reads as TGTGCCAGCAGTTTATCCACGTGGGATGAGCAGTTCTTC. The chain joins TRBV12-3 or TRBV12-4 to TRBJ2-1, with D unresolved. The V and J ends lost 2 bases and 8 bases respectively, with 10 bases between them. CDR3 size: 13 residues.

The rearrangement uses TRBV24-1 and TRBJ2-5, with D possibly TRBD1 on 6 matching bases. The V and J ends lost 4 bases and 3 bases respectively, with 14 bases between them. Germline assignment: CDR1 KGHDR and CDR2 SFDVKD. The CDR3 consists of 15 residues. The CDR3 protein is CATSEPQGYEETQYF. The DNA of the CDR3 is TGTGCCACCAGTGAGCCTCAGGGGTACGAAGAGACCCAGTACTTC.

The chain combines TRBV6-1 with TRBJ1-1, with TRBD1 matching over 7 bases. The germline CDR1 and CDR2 sequences are MNHNS and SASEGT. The J segment lost 11 bases and the V segment lost 3 bases, leaving 9 bases of the junction unmatched. There are 13 residues in the CDR3. The CDR3 here is CASSDYRGSAAFF. The CDR3 nucleotides read TGTGCCAGCAGTGATTACAGGGGCTCTGCGGCTTTCTTT.

V and J are TRBV18 and TRBJ1-2, with 11 bases matching TRBD1. CDR3 length: 19 amino acids. After removal of 3 bases from V and 2 bases from J, the junction contained 14 bases not matched to a gene. Germline-derived CDR1 and CDR2 are KGHSH and LQKENI. The CDR3 DNA sequence: TGTGCCAGCTCACCCATTACCGGGACAGGGGGATCTAGGAACTATGGCTACACCTTC. Its protein is CASSPITGTGGSRNYGYTF.

In this sample, this clonotype turned up a few times. The gene calls are TRBV5-6 and TRBJ2-6; weak D call: TRBD1 (5 bases). The V end was cut by 1 base, the J end by 0 bases, with 11 bases between. The length of the CDR3 is 17 residues. Germline-derived CDR1 and CDR2 are SGHDT and YYEEEE. The CDR3 loop is CASSLSQDSSGANVLTF. CDR3 nucleotide sequence: TGTGCCAGCAGCTTGTCACAGGATAGCTCTGGGGCCAACGTCCTGACTTTC.

The CDR3 region is CASSFSVSDEAFF. CDR3 nucleotides: TGTGCCAGCAGCTTTAGTGTGTCCGATGAAGCTTTCTTT. This rearrangement joins TRBV7-9 to TRBJ1-1; D gene ambiguous. Trimming pared 3 bases from V and 7 bases from J, leaving 12 bases between. Germline CDR1 SEHNR, CDR2 FQNEAQ (reference sequence). The CDR3 is 13 residues long.

The chain combines TRBV2 with TRBJ2-7; D not certain. This CDR3 is built from 12 residues. V was pared by 10 bases and J by 1 base, with 11 bases between. Germline CDR1 and CDR2: SNHLY and FYNNEI. The CDR3 reads CANTFGSYEQYF. The DNA of the CDR3 is TGTGCCAACACCTTTGGGTCCTACGAGCAGTACTTC. The full variable domain, in which reference TRBV2 and TRBJ2-7 provide the parts outside the CDR3, is EPEVTQTPSHQVTQMGQEVILRCVPISNHLYFYWYRQILGQKVEFLVSFYNNEISEKSEIFDDQFSVERPDGSNFTLKIRSTKLEDSAMYFCANTFGSYEQYFGPGTRLTVT.

This clonotype was detected only a few times. The rearrangement links TRBV10-3 to TRBJ2-5; D is unclear. The CDR3 covers 13 residues. The V gene lost 0 bases and the J gene lost 5 bases, with 7 bases spanning the gap. The germline CDR1 and CDR2 sequences are ENHRY and SYGVKD. In DNA form, the CDR3 reads TGTGCCATCAGTGAGTCGAATATGGAGACCCAGTACTTC. It is translated as CAISESNMETQYF.

Remarks on this clonotype: Likely a read error: the CDR3 ends without its conserved phenylalanine or tryptophan. V gene TRBV20-1 combines with J gene TRBJ2-1, with 10 bases matching TRBD2. Germline CDR1 reads DFQATT; CDR2 reads SNEGSKA (reference sequence). Trimming cost V 3 bases and J 8 bases; bases outside gene matches: 13. The CDR3 has 16 residues. CDR3 DNA: TGCAGTGCTAGTCCCCAGCGGGGGGGCCTCAGCGATGAGCAGTTCGTC. Translated, it gives CSASPQRGGLSDEQFV.

The chain recombines TRBV12-3 or TRBV12-4 with TRBJ1-2, with D possibly TRBD1 on 5 matching bases. Trimming pared 2 bases from V and 5 bases from J, leaving 15 bases between. The length of the CDR3 is 15 residues. The CDR3 here is CASSLSGTGRYGYTF. DNA for the CDR3: TGTGCCAGCAGTTTATCAGGAACAGGCCGATATGGCTACACCTTC.

This clonotype was picked up one time. The chain is built from TRBV30 and TRBJ2-5; possibly TRBD1 or TRBD2 for D (5 bases each). The J call may be mistaken, given a closer DNA end match to TRBJ2-7. CDR3 length: 13 amino acids. Germline CDR1 is GTSNPN and CDR2 is SVGIG (reference sequence). This chain's CDR3 is CAWGTGRKYEQYF. The CDR3 DNA reads as TGTGCCTGGGGGACGGGACGGAAATACGAGCAGTACTTC.

This clonotype was recorded a few times. The V gene is TRBV24-1, the J gene TRBJ2-1, with TRBD2 as a possible D gene (5 bases). V was trimmed by 6 bases and J by 0 bases, leaving 11 bases between them. The V gene's germline CDR1 is KGHDR and CDR2 SFDVKD. This CDR3 is 15 amino acids long. CDR3 residues: CATSFGESSYNEQFF. The CDR3 DNA reads as TGTGCCACCAGTTTCGGGGAGAGCTCCTACAATGAGCAGTTCTTC.

This chain connects TRBV4-2 to TRBJ2-1; a weak D match, TRBD2 (7 bases). The CDR3 spans 14 residues. Trimming took off 1 base at V and 6 bases at J, with 10 bases between the two ends. Looked up from germline, CDR1 is LGHNA and CDR2 is YNFKEQ. The CDR3 DNA reads TGTGCCAGCAGCCAAGTTGGGGGGGCCAATGAGCAGTTCTTC. As protein: CASSQVGGANEQFF.

This clonotype was picked up one time. This chain connects TRBV12-3 or TRBV12-4 to TRBJ2-4; D gene ambiguous. The better agreement between TRBJ2-7 and the DNA end casts doubt on the J call. The CDR3 runs 15 residues. The CDR3 reads CASSLLGGPLNEQYF. The CDR3 bases are TGTGCCAGCAGTTTACTGGGCGGACCCCTTAACGAGCAGTACTTC.

The rearrangement joins TRBV28 to TRBJ2-7; D is ambiguous. This CDR3 has 12 residues. V gave up 5 bases and J gave up 7 bases, with 12 bases separating them. Germline V CDR1 and CDR2: MDHEN, SYDVKM. The CDR3 loop is CASSGPLWEQYF. In DNA form, the CDR3 reads TGTGCCAGCAGTGGTCCCCTGTGGGAGCAGTACTTC.

V gene TRBV11-3 combines with J gene TRBJ1-5; TRBD1 matches 7 bases. Germline V gene lookup returns CDR1 SGHNT and CDR2 YENEEA. The CDR3 covers 15 residues. Unmatched junction bases numbered 9, after V lost 6 bases and J lost 4 bases. The CDR3 nucleotides read TGTGCCAGCAGTCGGGACAGCCTGGATAATCAGCCCCAGCATTTT. As protein: CASSRDSLDNQPQHF.

The chain employs TRBV19 and TRBJ2-5, with a possible D match to TRBD1 (5 bases). The J call may be in error: the DNA end matches TRBJ2-7 better. The germline gives CDR1 LNHDA, CDR2 SQIVND (reference sequence). CDR3 length: 14 amino acids. In DNA, the CDR3 is TGTGCCAGTAGTAAAGGGCAGGGAACGTACGAGCAGTACTTC. Translating gives CASSKGQGTYEQYF.

This clonotype was seen many times. CDR3 in amino acids: CSVADRGLTDTQYF. In DNA, the CDR3 is TGCAGCGTTGCCGACAGGGGGCTTACAGATACGCAGTATTTT. This chain connects TRBV29-1 to TRBJ2-3; TRBD1 aligns across 10 bases. This CDR3 contains 14 residues. V trimming: 4 bases; J trimming: 3 bases; junction bases outside the gene matches: 4. Per germline, CDR1 SQVTM and CDR2 ANQGSEA.

The chain recombines TRBV20-1 with TRBJ2-5; 11 bases fit TRBD2. Germline lookup yields CDR1 DFQATT and CDR2 SNEGSKA (reference sequence). This CDR3 is 14 amino acids long. The CDR3 DNA is TGCAGCCCCGAGGCTAGCGGGGGGAGAGAGACCCAGTACTTC. Translating gives CSPEASGGRETQYF.

In its sample, this clonotype was seen a few times. This sequence joins TRBV4-2 and TRBJ1-5; D gene ambiguous. The CDR3 is 15 amino acids. V shed 1 base and J shed 2 bases, with 9 bases lying between them. Germline V gene sequence: CDR1 LGHNA, CDR2 YNFKEQ. The CDR3 nucleotides read TGTGCCAGCAGCCAAGGGGATCTAGGCAATCAGCCCCAGCATTTT. Its translation is CASSQGDLGNQPQHF.